This T cell receptor beta chain was documented in a study of T cells in Graves' hyperthyroidism and ophthalmopathy. This clonotype was counted only a few times. V was shortened by 6 bases and J by 8 bases, with 32 bases between the two germline ends. This CDR3 contains 19 residues. RNA transcripts provided the source from which TCR beta CDR3 regions were amplified. Carried out on the TCR CDR3, a first-round RT-PCR used the HTBI primer set. TCRdb used MiXCR to reprocess the multiplex PCR reads, holding one entry per CDR3 protein. The sample consists of some 720,000 distinct CDR3 sequences, over 15% of them appearing once.

This chain links TRBV12-3 or TRBV12-4 with TRBJ2-1; perhaps TRBD2 as D (6 bases). This receptor was obtained from a man aged 18 to 35 with Graves' hyperthyroidism. The sequencing input was blood. CDR3 nucleotide sequence: TGTGCCAGCAGCGACTCAAGGTGGTCTAGCGAGAGGGCCGGGGATGAGCAGTTCTTC. Its translation: CASSDSRWSSERAGDEQFF.